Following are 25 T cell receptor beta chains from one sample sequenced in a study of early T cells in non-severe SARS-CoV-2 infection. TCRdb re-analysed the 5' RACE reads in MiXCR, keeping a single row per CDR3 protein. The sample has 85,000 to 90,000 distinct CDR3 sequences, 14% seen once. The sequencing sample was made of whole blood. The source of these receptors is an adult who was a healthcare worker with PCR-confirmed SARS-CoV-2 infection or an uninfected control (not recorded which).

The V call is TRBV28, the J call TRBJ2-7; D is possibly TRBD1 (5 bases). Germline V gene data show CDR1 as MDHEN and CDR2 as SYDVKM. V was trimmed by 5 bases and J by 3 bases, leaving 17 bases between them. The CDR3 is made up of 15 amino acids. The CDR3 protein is CASSPRVGRRYEQYF. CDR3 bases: TGTGCCAGCAGTCCCCGCGTGGGGCGTCGCTACGAGCAGTACTTC.

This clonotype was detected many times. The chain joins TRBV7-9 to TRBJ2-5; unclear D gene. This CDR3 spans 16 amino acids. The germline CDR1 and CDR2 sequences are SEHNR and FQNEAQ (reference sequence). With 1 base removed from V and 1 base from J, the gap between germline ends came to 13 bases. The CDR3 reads CASSLGLRGVQETQYF. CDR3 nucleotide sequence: TGTGCCAGCAGCTTAGGGCTCCGAGGAGTCCAAGAGACCCAGTACTTC.

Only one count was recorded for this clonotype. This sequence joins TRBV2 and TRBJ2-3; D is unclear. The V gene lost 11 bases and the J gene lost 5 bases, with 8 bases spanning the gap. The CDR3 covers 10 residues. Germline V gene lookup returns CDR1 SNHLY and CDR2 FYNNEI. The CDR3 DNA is TGTGCCCAAGGGCGAGATACGCAGTATTTT. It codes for CAQGRDTQYF. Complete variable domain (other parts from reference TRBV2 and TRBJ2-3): EPEVTQTPSHQVTQMGQEVILRCVPISNHLYFYWYRQILGQKVEFLVSFYNNEISEKSEIFDDQFSVERPDGSNFTLKIRSTKLEDSAMYFCAQGRDTQYFGPGTRLTVL.

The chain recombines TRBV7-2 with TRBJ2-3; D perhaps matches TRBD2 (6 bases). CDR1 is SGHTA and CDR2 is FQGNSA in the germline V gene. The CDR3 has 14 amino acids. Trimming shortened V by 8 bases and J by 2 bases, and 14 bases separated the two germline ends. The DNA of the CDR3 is TGTGCCAGCCACCGGGACTCGAACACAGATACGCAGTATTTT. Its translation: CASHRDSNTDTQYF.

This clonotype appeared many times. The CDR3 coding sequence is TGTGCCAGTAGTATAGTGAGACAGGGATCGGTATCCTACGAGCAGTACTTC. As protein: CASSIVRQGSVSYEQYF. The chain is built from TRBV19 and TRBJ2-7; TRBD1 matches 7 bases. Germline V gives CDR1 LNHDA, CDR2 SQIVND (reference sequence). This CDR3 contains 17 residues. Trimming at V came to 1 base and at J to 1 base, leaving 10 bases not matched to a gene.

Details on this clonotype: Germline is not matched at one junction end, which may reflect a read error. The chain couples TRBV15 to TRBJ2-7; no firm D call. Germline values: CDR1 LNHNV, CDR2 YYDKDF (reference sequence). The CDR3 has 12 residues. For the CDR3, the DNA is TGTGCCACCAGCGGAGAAGACTACGAGCAGTACTTC. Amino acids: CATSGEDYEQYF.

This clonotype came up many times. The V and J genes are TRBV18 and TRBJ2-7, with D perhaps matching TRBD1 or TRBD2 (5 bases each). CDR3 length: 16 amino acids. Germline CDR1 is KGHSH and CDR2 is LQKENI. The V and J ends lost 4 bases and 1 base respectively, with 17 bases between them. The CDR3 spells CASSRVPGTRSYEQYF. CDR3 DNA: TGTGCCAGCTCACGAGTACCCGGGACCCGTTCCTACGAGCAGTACTTC. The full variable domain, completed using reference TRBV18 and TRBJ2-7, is NAGVMQNPRHLVRRRGQEARLRCSPMKGHSHVYWYRQLPEEGLKFMVYLQKENIIDESGMPKERFSAEFPKEGPSILRIQQVVRGDSAAYFCASSRVPGTRSYEQYFGPGTRLTVT.

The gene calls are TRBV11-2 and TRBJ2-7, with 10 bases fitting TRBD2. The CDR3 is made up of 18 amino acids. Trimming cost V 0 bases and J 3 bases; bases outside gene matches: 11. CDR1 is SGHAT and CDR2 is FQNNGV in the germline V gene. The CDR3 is CASSLEGGAGTSVYEQYF. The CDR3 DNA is TGTGCCAGCAGCTTAGAGGGGGGGGCCGGGACTAGCGTCTACGAGCAGTACTTC. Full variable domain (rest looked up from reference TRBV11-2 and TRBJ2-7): EAGVAQSPRYKIIEKRQSVAFWCNPISGHATLYWYQQILGQGPKLLIQFQNNGVVDDSQLPKDRFSAERLKGVDSTLKIQPAKLEDSAVYLCASSLEGGAGTSVYEQYFGPGTRLTVT.

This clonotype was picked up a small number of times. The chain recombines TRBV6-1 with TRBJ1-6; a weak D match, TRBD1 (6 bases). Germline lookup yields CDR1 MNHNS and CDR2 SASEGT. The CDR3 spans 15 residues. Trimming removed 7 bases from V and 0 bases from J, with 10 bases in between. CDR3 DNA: TGTGCCAGCAAACAGGACAGCTCCTATAATTCACCCCTCCACTTT. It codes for CASKQDSSYNSPLHF.

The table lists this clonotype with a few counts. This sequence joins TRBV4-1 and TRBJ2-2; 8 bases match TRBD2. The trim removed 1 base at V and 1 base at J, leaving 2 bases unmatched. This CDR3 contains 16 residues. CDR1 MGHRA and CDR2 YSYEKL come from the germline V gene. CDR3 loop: CASSQGSGMNTGELFF. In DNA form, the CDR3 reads TGCGCCAGCAGCCAAGGTAGCGGGATGAACACCGGGGAGCTGTTTTTT.

The CDR3, as DNA: TGTGCCAGCAGCTCGGGAGCGGGAGGTTACACCGGGGAGCTGTTTTTT. Its translation: CASSSGAGGYTGELFF. The rearrangement uses TRBV11-3 and TRBJ2-2, with TRBD2 matching over 9 bases. CDR3 size: 16 residues. J was trimmed by 3 bases and V by 4 bases; bases with no gene match: 6. The germline CDR1 and CDR2 sequences are SGHNT and YENEEA.

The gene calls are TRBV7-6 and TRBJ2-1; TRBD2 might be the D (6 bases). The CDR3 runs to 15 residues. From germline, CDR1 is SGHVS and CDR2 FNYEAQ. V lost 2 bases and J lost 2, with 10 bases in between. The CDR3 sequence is CASSLSGGTYNEQFF. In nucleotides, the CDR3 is TGTGCCAGCAGCTTATCCGGGGGAACCTACAATGAGCAGTTCTTC.

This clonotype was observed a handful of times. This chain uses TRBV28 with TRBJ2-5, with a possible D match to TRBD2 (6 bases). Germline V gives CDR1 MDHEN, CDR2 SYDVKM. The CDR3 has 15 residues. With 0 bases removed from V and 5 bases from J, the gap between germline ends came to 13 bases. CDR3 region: CASSLWSGGLETQYF. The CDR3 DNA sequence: TGTGCCAGCAGTTTATGGTCTGGAGGGCTCGAGACCCAGTACTTC.

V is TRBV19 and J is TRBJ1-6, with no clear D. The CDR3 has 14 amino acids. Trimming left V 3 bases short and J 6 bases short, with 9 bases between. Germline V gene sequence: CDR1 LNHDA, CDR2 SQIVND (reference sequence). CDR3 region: CASSIGAANSPLHF. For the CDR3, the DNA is TGTGCCAGTAGTATCGGTGCTGCTAATTCACCCCTCCACTTT.

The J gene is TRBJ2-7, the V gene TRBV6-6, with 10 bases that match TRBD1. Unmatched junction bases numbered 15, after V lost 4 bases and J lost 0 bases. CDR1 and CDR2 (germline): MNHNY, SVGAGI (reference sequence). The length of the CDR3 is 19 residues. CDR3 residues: CASSWLSPPDRGNSYEQYF. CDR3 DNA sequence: TGTGCCAGCAGTTGGCTATCCCCTCCGGACAGGGGGAACTCCTACGAGCAGTACTTC.

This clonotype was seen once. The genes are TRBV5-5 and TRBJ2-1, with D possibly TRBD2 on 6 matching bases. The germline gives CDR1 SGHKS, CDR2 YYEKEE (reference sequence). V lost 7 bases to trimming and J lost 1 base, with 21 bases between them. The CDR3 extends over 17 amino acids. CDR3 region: CASSPSPRERSYNEQFF. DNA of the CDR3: TGTGCCAGCTCCCCCTCCCCCCGGGAGAGATCCTACAATGAGCAGTTCTTC.

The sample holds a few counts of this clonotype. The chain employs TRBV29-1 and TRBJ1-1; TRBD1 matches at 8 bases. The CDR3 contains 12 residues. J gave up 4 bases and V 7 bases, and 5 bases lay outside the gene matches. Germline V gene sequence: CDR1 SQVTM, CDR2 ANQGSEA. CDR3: CSANTGGTEAFF. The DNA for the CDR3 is TGCAGCGCTAACACAGGGGGCACTGAAGCTTTCTTT.

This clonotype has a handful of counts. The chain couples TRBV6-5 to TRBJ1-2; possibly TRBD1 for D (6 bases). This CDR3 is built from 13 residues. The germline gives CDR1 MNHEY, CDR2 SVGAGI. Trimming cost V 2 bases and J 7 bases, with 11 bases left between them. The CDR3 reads CASSYAAGAGYTF. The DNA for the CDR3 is TGTGCCAGCAGTTACGCGGCAGGGGCTGGCTACACCTTC.

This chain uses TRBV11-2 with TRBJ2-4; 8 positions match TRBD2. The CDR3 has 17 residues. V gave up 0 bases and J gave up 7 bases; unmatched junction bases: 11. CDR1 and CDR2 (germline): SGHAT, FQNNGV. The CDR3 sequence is CASSLDSSGSIPNIQYF. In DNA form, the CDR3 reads TGTGCCAGCAGCTTAGATAGCAGCGGGAGTATCCCGAACATTCAGTACTTC.

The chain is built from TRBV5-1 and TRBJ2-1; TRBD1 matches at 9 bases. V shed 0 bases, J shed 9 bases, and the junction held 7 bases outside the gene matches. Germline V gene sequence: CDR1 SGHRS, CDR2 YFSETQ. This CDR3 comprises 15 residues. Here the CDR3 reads CASSLAGTGTGEQFF. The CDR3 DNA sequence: TGCGCCAGCAGCTTGGCCGGGACAGGGACAGGTGAGCAGTTCTTC.

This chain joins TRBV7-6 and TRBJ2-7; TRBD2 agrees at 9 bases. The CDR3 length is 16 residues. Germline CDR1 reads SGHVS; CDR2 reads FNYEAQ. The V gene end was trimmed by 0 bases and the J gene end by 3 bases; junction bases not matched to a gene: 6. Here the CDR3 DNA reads TGTGCCAGCAGCTTAGCGGTAGCGGGGGCCGACTACGAGCAGTACTTC. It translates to CASSLAVAGADYEQYF.

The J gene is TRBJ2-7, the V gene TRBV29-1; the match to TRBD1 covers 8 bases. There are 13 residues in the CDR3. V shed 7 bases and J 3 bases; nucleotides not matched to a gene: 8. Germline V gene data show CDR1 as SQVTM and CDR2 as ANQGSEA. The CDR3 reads CSASRDRSYEQYF. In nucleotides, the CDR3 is TGCAGCGCAAGCCGGGACAGGAGCTACGAGCAGTACTTC.

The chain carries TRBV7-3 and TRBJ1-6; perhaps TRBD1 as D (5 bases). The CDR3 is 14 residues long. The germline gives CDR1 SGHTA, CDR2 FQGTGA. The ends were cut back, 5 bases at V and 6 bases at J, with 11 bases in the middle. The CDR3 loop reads CASSLGGANSPLHF. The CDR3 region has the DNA TGTGCCAGCAGCCTCGGGGGAGCTAATTCACCCCTCCACTTT. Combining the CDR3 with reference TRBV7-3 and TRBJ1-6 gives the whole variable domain GAGVSQTPSNKVTEKGKYVELRCDPISGHTALYWYRQSLGQGPEFLIYFQGTGAADDSGLPNDRFFAVRPEGSVSTLKIQRTERGDSAVYLCASSLGGANSPLHFGNGTRLTVT.

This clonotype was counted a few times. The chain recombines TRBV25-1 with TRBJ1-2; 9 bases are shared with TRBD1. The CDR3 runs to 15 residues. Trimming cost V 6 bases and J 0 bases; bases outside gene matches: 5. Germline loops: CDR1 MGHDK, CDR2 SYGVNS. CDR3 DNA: TGTGCCAGCAGCACCGGGACAGGGTCTAACTATGGCTACACCTTC. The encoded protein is CASSTGTGSNYGYTF.

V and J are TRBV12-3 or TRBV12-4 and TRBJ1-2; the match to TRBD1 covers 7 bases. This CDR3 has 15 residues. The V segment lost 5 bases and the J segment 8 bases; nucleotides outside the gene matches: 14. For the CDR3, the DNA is TGTGCCAGCAGTCCCACCCCAGGGACAGCTTGGGGCTACACCTTC. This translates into CASSPTPGTAWGYTF.